This T cell receptor (beta chain) was recorded in a study of Graves' ophthalmopathy and Graves' hyperthyroidism. Findings and caveats of the study: A model of 13 signatures distinguished ophthalmopathy from stable hyperthyroidism at approximately 90% sensitivity and 81.08% specificity.

RNA transcripts provided the template for amplifying TCR beta CDR3 regions. The first-round RT-PCR employed HTBI primers together with the Qiagen OneStep RT-PCR kit. A multiplex PCR was then performed as the second round. One entry per CDR3 protein results from TCRdb running MiXCR on the multiplex PCR reads. Among almost 750,000 distinct CDR3 sequences listed, around 40% were seen once. There are 12 residues in the CDR3. The V end was cut by 7 bases, the J end by 12 bases, with 13 bases between. This clonotype appeared many times. Its antigen is not identified. The sequence derives from an adult man with Graves' ophthalmopathy. Sequences were obtained from peripheral blood. The chain combines TRBV12-3 or TRBV12-4 with TRBJ1-6; D call uncertain. The CDR3 coding sequence is TGTGCCAGCACCGAGGGATACCTACCCCTCCACTTT. It translates to CASTEGYLPLHF.